Sequencing of this T cell receptor beta chain was carried out in a study of CD8 T cells in ankylosing spondylitis. Whole-study results and caveats: One TCR beta motif, made up of roughly 8 highly homologous variants, appeared characteristic of ankylosing spondylitis blood. In the blood and synovial fluid of reactive arthritis, some motif variants had been previously reported.

TCRdb re-called the 5' RACE reads with MiXCR, one entry per CDR3 protein. The data show hundreds of thousands of distinct CDR3 sequences, approximately 16% seen once. In the case of this clonotype: As yet, its antigen is unknown.

This CDR3 is built from 14 residues. The V and J ends lost 5 bases and 5 bases respectively, with 18 bases between them. CDR1 is SQVTM, CDR2 ANQGSEA, per germline. The chain recombines TRBV29-1 with TRBJ1-1; weak D call: TRBD1 (5 bases). The sample was blood, either unsorted or a sorted T cell fraction (not recorded which). This clonotype was obtained from a male donor with ankylosing spondylitis. CDR3 in amino acids: CSVRLPLKGTEAFF. In nucleotides, the CDR3 is TGCAGCGTTCGCCTTCCATTGAAGGGGACTGAAGCTTTCTTT.